What follows are 27 T cell receptor beta chains derived from one specimen sequenced in a study of molecular identifiers for immune sequencing clone quantification (dated by TCRdb to 2016 to 2018). Library preparation used PCR. Sequenced on an Illumina HiSeq 4000. TCRdb reprocessing: public reads trimmed at Q25 with fastp, clones called with MiXCR, in-frame beta chains kept. For every CDR3 protein sequence, its rows merge into one entry that carries the most common genes and DNA. This sample gives 460,000 or so distinct CDR3 sequences in total; about 22% of them show up just once. The biggest ten clones account for about 0.84% of the sample. What was sequenced was naive CD8+ T cells from blood, with Jurkat cell RNA spiked in. In light of the paper, this sample's cell subset or site label describes: FACS-sorted CD8+CD4-CCR7+CD45RA+ naive T cells. All receptors derive from a human donor in good health. Some libraries in this study had Jurkat cell RNA spiked in.

About this clonotype: It may be a read error: a sequence one base away is much more abundant. The V call is TRBV27, the J call TRBJ2-2, with D possibly matching TRBD2 (5 bases). The length of the CDR3 is 15 residues. Germline V gene lookup returns CDR1 MNHEY and CDR2 SMNVEV (reference sequence). Written as DNA, the CDR3 is TGTGCCAGCAGTCCGTACGGGGTCGGCACCGGGAAGCTGTTTTTT. Amino acid sequence: CASSPYGVGTGKLFF.

This clonotype was counted many times. The chain carries TRBV7-9 and TRBJ2-3, with a weak D call TRBD2 (5 bases). V dropped 6 bases and J dropped 0 bases, with 19 bases sitting between them. The germline CDR1 and CDR2 sequences are SEHNR and FQNEAQ (reference sequence). The CDR3 spans 17 residues. The CDR3 sequence: CASRSPAGISSTDTQYF. CDR3 bases: TGTGCCAGCAGATCCCCTGCGGGTATATCTAGCACAGATACGCAGTATTTT.

The CDR3 DNA reads as TGTGCCAGCAGCCTGGAGGGCGGTGTCGAGCAGTACTTC. Amino acids: CASSLEGGVEQYF. The chain has TRBV3-1 and TRBJ2-7; D may be TRBD2 (6 bases). Germline-derived CDR1 and CDR2 are LGHDT and YNNKEL (reference sequence). V was clipped by 4 bases and J by 6 bases, with 13 bases between them. The CDR3 is 13 residues long.

The chain couples TRBV5-1 to TRBJ2-7, with D possibly being TRBD2 (7 bases). The V end was cut by 4 bases, the J end by 1 base, with 18 bases between. CDR1 and CDR2 (germline): SGHRS, YFSETQ. CDR3 length equals 16 residues. For the CDR3, the DNA is TGCGCCAGCAGCCCTGGAGGGGGACTATTTTCCTACGAGCAGTACTTC. Its translation is CASSPGGGLFSYEQYF.

This chain links TRBV10-3 with TRBJ2-3; 10 nucleotides line up with TRBD2. This CDR3 has 14 residues. Germline assignment: CDR1 ENHRY and CDR2 SYGVKD. The V segment lost 8 bases and the J segment 1 base; nucleotides outside the gene matches: 3. In nucleotides, the CDR3 is TGTGCCATCGATAGCGGGGGGCGCACAGATACGCAGTATTTT. The encoded protein is CAIDSGGRTDTQYF.

The rearrangement uses TRBV4-1 and TRBJ2-1; D is uncertain. Germline CDR1 and CDR2: MGHRA and YSYEKL. Trimming removed 0 bases at V and 12 bases at J, with 12 bases between. The CDR3 covers 13 residues. CDR3 sequence: CASSQEGFDGQFF. The CDR3 coding sequence is TGCGCCAGCAGCCAAGAAGGGTTCGATGGGCAGTTCTTC.

This chain links TRBV30 with TRBJ2-3; no definite D call. The CDR3 loop spans 14 amino acids. Germline CDR1 is GTSNPN and CDR2 is SVGIG (reference sequence). The V end lost 8 bases, the J end lost 1 base, and 16 bases lay between the germline ends. The CDR3 DNA reads TGTGCCGGAAGGCGAACGCCTGGCACAGATACGCAGTATTTT. Protein: CAGRRTPGTDTQYF.

This clonotype was seen many times. CDR3 region: CASSGTESTDTQYF. Written as DNA, the CDR3 is TGTGCCAGCAGCGGGACAGAATCCACAGATACGCAGTATTTT. The rearrangement uses TRBV5-4 and TRBJ2-3; 7 bases match TRBD1. After removal of 4 bases from V and 2 bases from J, the junction contained 4 bases not matched to a gene. CDR1 is SGHNT and CDR2 is YYREEE in the germline V gene (reference sequence). CDR3 length equals 14 residues.

A few counts support this clonotype. The chain uses TRBV10-2 and TRBJ1-1; TRBD1 aligns across 8 bases. V was pared by 3 bases and J by 2 bases, with 2 bases of the junction left unmatched. CDR3 length: 14 amino acids. Germline V lookup: CDR1 WSHSY, CDR2 SAAADI. The CDR3 DNA reads TGCGCCAGCAGTGAAGACAGGGGAAACACTGAAGCTTTCTTT. Residues: CASSEDRGNTEAFF.

This rearrangement joins TRBV7-2 to TRBJ2-7; 7 bases align to TRBD2. This CDR3 has 15 amino acids. Germline V gives CDR1 SGHTA, CDR2 FQGNSA. The junction had 10 bases not matched to a gene; V was cut back by 4 bases and J by 4 bases. CDR3 region: CASSYSGGEGYEQYF. CDR3 DNA sequence: TGTGCCAGCAGCTACTCAGGCGGGGAGGGATACGAGCAGTACTTC. Supplemented by reference TRBV7-2 and TRBJ2-7, the full variable domain reads GAGVSQSPSNKVTEKGKDVELRCDPISGHTALYWYRQSLGQGLEFLIYFQGNSAPDKSGLPSDRFSAERTGGSVSTLTIQRTQQEDSAVYLCASSYSGGEGYEQYFGPGTRLTVT.

This clonotype occurred many times. The rearrangement links TRBV20-1 to TRBJ2-7, with no clear D. The CDR3 runs to 13 residues. Germline-derived CDR1 and CDR2 are DFQATT and SNEGSKA (reference sequence). Trimming took off 7 bases at V and 2 bases at J, with 15 bases between the two ends. The CDR3 DNA is TGCAGTGAAACGGCCGGCCTGGCCTACGAGCAGTACTTC. Translated, it gives CSETAGLAYEQYF.

This clonotype was observed at least ten times. The CDR3 sequence is CASSYLFREQYF. The DNA for the CDR3 is TGTGCCAGCAGTTACCTTTTCCGGGAGCAGTACTTC. This chain connects TRBV6-2 or TRBV6-3 to TRBJ2-7; D ambiguous. The germline V gene has CDR1 MNHEY and CDR2 SVGEGT. The ends were cut back, 2 bases at V and 7 bases at J, with 9 bases in the middle. The CDR3 contains 12 residues.

This rearrangement joins TRBV29-1 to TRBJ2-7; 7 nucleotides line up with TRBD2. Trimming at V came to 5 bases and at J to 3 bases, leaving 7 bases not matched to a gene. The CDR3 consists of 13 residues. Germline-derived CDR1 and CDR2 are SQVTM and ANQGSEA. The CDR3 nucleotides are TGCAGCGTTTTCGGGACTAACCACTACGAGCAGTACTTC. Translation: CSVFGTNHYEQYF.

At least ten counts were recorded for this clonotype. The chain uses TRBV5-6 and TRBJ2-3; possibly TRBD2 for D (5 bases). From germline, CDR1 is SGHDT and CDR2 YYEEEE. This CDR3 has 17 amino acids. Trimming left V 4 bases short and J 2 bases short, with 20 bases between. The CDR3 DNA reads as TGTGCCAGCAGCCGAAGTGGAGGACCGCTATTCACAGATACGCAGTATTTT. Translation gives CASSRSGGPLFTDTQYF. The full variable domain, rest sourced from reference TRBV5-6 and TRBJ2-3, is DAGVTQSPTHLIKTRGQQVTLRCSPKSGHDTVSWYQQALGQGPQFIFQYYEEEERQRGNFPDRFSGHQFPNYSSELNVNALLLGDSALYLCASSRSGGPLFTDTQYFGPGTRLTVL.

In this sample, this clonotype turned up a few times. The chain recombines TRBV3-1 with TRBJ2-1; no clear D gene. Between the trimmed V and J ends, which lost 0 bases and 0 bases, there was a span of 9 bases. Germline assignment: CDR1 LGHDT and CDR2 YNNKEL (reference sequence). The CDR3 loop spans 16 amino acids. The DNA for the CDR3 is TGTGCCAGCAGCCAAGATTCCAAGAGCTCCTACAATGAGCAGTTCTTC. This codes for CASSQDSKSSYNEQFF.

The CDR3 region has the DNA TGTGCCAGCAGCTTAGGCACTACCCAATGGGACGAGCAGTACTTC. Protein product: CASSLGTTQWDEQYF. The chain uses TRBV11-2 and TRBJ2-7; D is ambiguous. Trimming removed 1 base at V and 5 bases at J, with 15 bases between. Germline lookup yields CDR1 SGHAT and CDR2 FQNNGV. This CDR3 is 15 amino acids long.

This clonotype was seen at least ten times. The gene calls are TRBV29-1 and TRBJ2-7; TRBD1 might be the D (5 bases). The CDR3 contains 13 residues. Germline V gene data show CDR1 as SQVTM and CDR2 as ANQGSEA. Trimming stripped 4 bases from V and 3 bases from J, with 13 bases between. DNA for the CDR3: TGCAGCGTTGTTGGTCAGGGATACTACGAGCAGTACTTC. Its translation is CSVVGQGYYEQYF.

The chain uses TRBV12-3 or TRBV12-4 and TRBJ2-1; 11 bases line up with TRBD1. The V segment lost 6 bases and the J segment 6 bases; nucleotides outside the gene matches: 10. The CDR3 is 16 residues long. The DNA of the CDR3 is TGTGCCAGCAGGCCCGCCCGGGGACAGGGGGGCAATGAGCAGTTCTTC. It translates to CASRPARGQGGNEQFF.

This clonotype came up a few times. This chain uses TRBV5-1 with TRBJ2-1; 8 bases map to TRBD2. The CDR3 is 14 residues long. The germline V gene has CDR1 SGHRS and CDR2 YFSETQ. Germline trimming cut 2 bases from V and 6 bases from J; bases unmatched to any gene: 4. Here the CDR3 reads CASSLLAEANEQFF. CDR3 nucleotide sequence: TGCGCCAGCAGCTTACTAGCGGAGGCCAATGAGCAGTTCTTC.

The V gene is TRBV5-1, the J gene TRBJ1-2, with TRBD1 identical over 12 bases. After removal of 4 bases from V and 0 bases from J, the junction contained 10 bases not matched to a gene. Germline assignment: CDR1 SGHRS and CDR2 YFSETQ. The CDR3 consists of 18 residues. CDR3 region: CASSPGQGAASSNYGYTF. Here the CDR3 DNA reads TGCGCCAGCAGCCCGGGACAGGGGGCGGCCTCCTCTAACTATGGCTACACCTTC.

V usage is TRBV27 and J usage is TRBJ2-5; TRBD1 matches at 9 bases. V lost 6 bases, J lost 5 bases, and 7 bases stayed unmatched. This CDR3 contains 14 residues. Per germline, CDR1 MNHEY and CDR2 SMNVEV (reference sequence). The CDR3 sequence is CASRPGTGSETQYF. The CDR3 DNA sequence: TGTGCCAGCAGGCCCGGGACAGGGTCGGAGACCCAGTACTTC.

CDR3 residues: CASSVAGGKTDTQYF. The DNA for the CDR3 is TGTGCCAGCAGCGTAGCAGGGGGCAAAACAGATACGCAGTATTTT. The chain recombines TRBV9 with TRBJ2-3, with 8 bases aligning to TRBD1. V shed 0 bases, J shed 3 bases, and the junction held 3 bases outside the gene matches. The germline gives CDR1 SGDLS, CDR2 YYNGEE. The CDR3 is made up of 15 amino acids.

This clonotype was counted between two and nine times. The gene calls are TRBV12-3 or TRBV12-4 and TRBJ1-5; 7 bases agree with TRBD1. The CDR3 spans 13 residues. V lost 6 bases to trimming and J lost 6 bases; unmatched junction nucleotides: 5. The CDR3 here is CASRTGWTQPQHF. DNA of the CDR3: TGTGCCAGCAGGACAGGGTGGACTCAGCCCCAGCATTTT.

J is TRBJ2-7 and V is TRBV6-2 or TRBV6-3; D remains ambiguous. The CDR3 covers 13 residues. From germline, CDR1 is MNHEY and CDR2 SVGEGT. V was shortened by 6 bases and J by 0 bases, with 9 bases between the two germline ends. This CDR3 reads CASSHGFSYEQYF. DNA for the CDR3: TGTGCCAGCAGCCACGGGTTCTCCTACGAGCAGTACTTC.

This clonotype was counted a few times. The chain recombines TRBV6-2 or TRBV6-3 with TRBJ2-3; TRBD1 aligns across 9 bases. CDR1 and CDR2 from the germline V gene are MNHEY and SVGEGT. V shed 8 bases and J 3 bases; nucleotides not matched to a gene: 9. This CDR3 comprises 15 residues. The CDR3 bases are TGTGCCAGCCGTTTGCGGGACAGGGCGACAGATACGCAGTATTTT. The encoded protein is CASRLRDRATDTQYF.

This clonotype showed up many times. The chain combines TRBV7-2 with TRBJ2-3; D possibly corresponds to TRBD2 (7 bases). The V gene's germline CDR1 is SGHTA and CDR2 FQGNSA. CDR3 length equals 15 residues. V was cut by 1 base and J by 4 bases, with 12 bases left in between. CDR3 sequence (DNA): TGTGCCAGCAGCTTAGGCGGGGGCGTAGCAGATACGCAGTATTTT. It is translated as CASSLGGGVADTQYF.

This clonotype has ten or more counts. The J gene is TRBJ2-3, the V gene TRBV4-3; TRBD2 is a possible D gene (5 bases). V dropped 1 base and J dropped 6 bases, with 14 bases sitting between them. CDR1 and CDR2 from the germline V gene are LGHNA and YSLEER. This CDR3 is 15 amino acids long. Here the CDR3 reads CASSQARAEYDTQYF. The DNA for the CDR3 is TGCGCCAGCAGCCAAGCGAGGGCGGAGTACGATACGCAGTATTTT.